The 5 T cell receptor beta chains in this list originate from one sample, sequenced in a study of blood T cell repertoires in COVID-19. The data were produced by immunoSEQ multiplex PCR, yet TCRdb's version contains in-frame clones alone and is incomplete. The repertoire holds around 450,000 clones, with about 85% as singletons. What was sequenced was PBMCs or T cells enriched from blood (not recorded which). Receptors were obtained from a woman younger than 35 with acute COVID-19.

The genes are TRBV21-1 and TRBJ2-1; the tabulated D call, TRBD1, remains unverified against the DNA. TRBV21-1 has pseudogene status. This CDR3 has 18 amino acids. In DNA form, the CDR3 reads TGTGCCAGCAGCAAAGCGTCGGACAGGGGTTTAGCCTACAATGAGCAGTTCTTC. It codes for CASSKASDRGLAYNEQFF.

The chain employs TRBV4-3 and TRBJ1-2; unclear D gene. Germline CDR1 reads LGHNA; CDR2 reads YSLEER. The CDR3 runs to 16 residues. V lost 0 bases and J lost 6, with 17 bases in between. Here the CDR3 reads CASSQDGFGTADGYTF. The CDR3 coding sequence is TGCGCCAGCAGCCAAGACGGCTTTGGCACAGCTGATGGCTACACCTTC.

This clone has a handful of counts. This sequence joins TRBV12-3 or TRBV12-4 and TRBJ1-2; TRBD1 might be the D (6 bases). There are 13 residues in the CDR3. V lost 7 bases to trimming and J lost 8 bases, with 17 bases between them. CDR3 DNA sequence: TGTGCCAGCACTTTGGGGGCGGGAGGGGGCTACACCTTC. Its translation: CASTLGAGGGYTF.

The V call is TRBV3-1 (or the pseudogene TRBV3-2), the J call TRBJ1-1; D is undetermined. Trimming took 4 bases from V and 4 from J, leaving 13 bases between them. The germline V gene has CDR1 LGHDT and CDR2 YNNKEL (reference sequence). The CDR3 has 14 residues. The CDR3 DNA reads TGTGCCAGCAGCCTGGAGGTCTCTACCACTGAAGCTTTCTTT. Amino acid sequence: CASSLEVSTTEAFF.

This chain links TRBV6-2 or TRBV6-3 with TRBJ2-1, with 8 bases fitting TRBD2. Unmatched junction bases numbered 7, after V lost 0 bases and J lost 3 bases. The germline CDR1 and CDR2 sequences are MNHEY and SVGEGT. The CDR3 loop spans 17 amino acids. The CDR3 loop is CASSYSSLAGSYNEQFF. In DNA, the CDR3 is TGTGCCAGCAGTTACTCGAGCCTAGCGGGCAGCTACAATGAGCAGTTCTTC.